This T cell receptor beta chain comes out of a study of T cells in Graves' hyperthyroidism and ophthalmopathy (dated by TCRdb to between 2017 and 2020). About the investigation overall: Peripheral blood samples were taken at the time of initial diagnosis, prior to any treatment. To identify distinguishing TCR V-J signatures, a discovery cohort of 100 patients was used, comprising fewer than 45 with Graves' ophthalmopathy and approximately 58 with stable Graves' hyperthyroidism. Prospective prediction of ophthalmopathy was tested in an independent validation cohort of under 20 hyperthyroidism patients and 17 patients who later progressed to ophthalmopathy. For training and testing, the 100 or so patients in the discovery cohort were randomly divided in a 7:3 ratio. The study also compared thyroid tissue and blood T-cell repertoires from 6 or 7 Graves' hyperthyroidism patients. After blood sampling, hyperthyroidism patients were treated with methimazole at a starting dose of 30 mg daily, and ophthalmopathy patients were treated with high-dose intravenous methylprednisolone. According to the paper, TCR Vbeta CDR3 sequencing was carried out on some 140 peripheral blood samples, which came from 40 to 45 ophthalmopathy, about 75 hyperthyroidism and roughly 17 progressor patients. What the work shows at the level of the full study, not this receptor alone: Blood samples also contained most of the expanded thyroid clonotypes (frequency above 0.001), which suggests that blood repertoires may reflect thyroid immune responses. A 13 V-J signature model separated ophthalmopathy from stable hyperthyroidism, with about 90% sensitivity and 81% to 82% specificity in cross-validation and 80%/75% in testing. Sample size was not statistically predetermined, and investigators were not blinded to group allocation. In validation, the model predicted progression to ophthalmopathy with roughly 70% sensitivity and approximately 72% specificity, a median of 6.5 months before onset.

Stable Graves' hyperthyroidism was defined as the absence of progression to ophthalmopathy over 18 months of follow-up. Hyperthyroidism patients were newly diagnosed, with disease duration under 2 months, and aged 18 to 65 years. Patients with uncontrolled infections, other autoimmune diseases, pregnancy or lactation were excluded. Diagnoses were established on the basis of clinical symptoms, serum thyroxine and TRAb, thyroid ultrasound, and orbital computed tomography. PBMCs were isolated from 10 ml of fresh peripheral blood by Ficoll-Paque density gradient centrifugation. Total RNA was extracted with Trizol reagent, and quality was checked on an Agilent 2100 Bioanalyzer. Worth noting for this clonotype: The antigen this receptor binds is unknown. No clone much larger than this one lies a single base away; base qualities are absent.

The germline V gene (reference sequence) supplies CDR1 MNHEY and CDR2 SMNVEV. V is clipped by 3 bases and J by 2 bases, and the sequence between their germline boundaries is 14 bases long. Counted from cysteine to phenylalanine, this CDR3 has 16 amino acids. Only CDR3 DNA is held: 48 bases, read in frame from base 1. Amplification of TCR beta CDR3 regions was carried out from RNA transcripts. The first round of RT-PCR for the TCR CDR3 was performed with the HTBI primer set and the Qiagen OneStep RT-PCR kit. Libraries were constructed in a second round of multiplex PCR, after which size selection and purification were carried out. The libraries were sequenced on an Illumina HiSeq2000 using paired-end 100 bp reads. In the authors' own workflow: Raw data were processed with SOAPnuke, discarding reads with adapters, uncalled bases, mean Phred below 15, or no exact constant-primer or identifier match. COPE v1.2.5 was used to merge high-quality paired reads, and clonotypes were defined as unique nucleotide sequences. MiTCR v1.1 was used to align the clonotypes against IMGT TRBV, TRBD and TRBJ reference segments. The analysis was restricted to V-J combinations with a frequency above 0.0001, which together covered over 99% of the repertoires. The TCS score was defined as the ratio of F50 (clonal expansion) to E x V (chaos), calculated using BLOSUM62-based TCRdist between CDR3 peptides within each V-J. Welch's t-statistics and random forest reduced around 550 V-J features to roughly 13, which were used in a naive Bayes classifier (R e1071). TCRdb reanalyzed the raw reads on its own, using fastp at Q25 for trimming and MiXCR for clone calling, and kept in-frame beta chains. When rows share a CDR3 protein, they turn into one entry using the most common DNA and genes. TCRdb's processing, not the study's, gives the V and J calls here. For this sample there are 360,000 or so distinct CDR3 sequences; about a fifth appear just once. The ten largest account for about 3.7% of the sample.

The sequencing input was blood. The TCR sequence derives from a woman between 18 and 30 years old with Graves' hyperthyroidism. The rearrangement combines TRBV27 with TRBJ1-5, with TRBD1 as a weak D call on 6 bases. CDR3 sequence: CASSFIGGVGNQPQHF. The nucleotide sequence is given as TGTGCCAGCAGTTTTATAGGGGGTGTAGGCAATCAGCCCCAGCATTTT.